The 22 T cell receptor beta chains below all came from one sample that was sequenced in a study of PD-1 blockade in classical Hodgkin lymphoma. Each patient's relapse followed autologous stem cell transplantation, and brentuximab vedotin exposure varied. Clones were read by immunoSEQ multiplex PCR, and TCRdb kept only the in-frame ones, dropping some. Of 100,000 to 130,000 clones listed, about nine tenths were seen once; the top ten hold nearly 20%. Source: peripheral blood mononuclear cells (PBMCs), taken before the second cycle of nivolumab. The receptors were sampled from a human donor with classical Hodgkin lymphoma.

CDR3 coding DNA: TGTGCCAGTAGTCCTCAATCCGGGACAGAGATGAACACTGAAGCTTTCTTT. It specifies CASSPQSGTEMNTEAFF. J is TRBJ1-1 and V is TRBV19; TRBD1 aligns across 7 bases. The V gene end was trimmed by 5 bases and the J gene end by 0 bases; junction bases not matched to a gene: 12. The CDR3 has 17 amino acids. Germline V gene lookup returns CDR1 LNHDA and CDR2 SQIVND (reference sequence). Combining the CDR3 with reference TRBV19 and TRBJ1-1 gives the whole variable domain DGGITQSPKYLFRKEGQNVTLSCEQNLNHDAMYWYRQDPGQGLRLIYYSQIVNDFQKGDIAEGYSVSREKKESFPLTVTSAQKNPTAFYLCASSPQSGTEMNTEAFFGQGTRLTVV.

The chain carries TRBV7-9 and TRBJ1-1; D unresolved. Trimming pared 5 bases from V and 2 bases from J, leaving 3 bases between. Germline values: CDR1 SEHNR, CDR2 FQNEAQ (reference sequence). CDR3 length equals 11 residues. CDR3 coding DNA: TGTGCCAGCAGCAAAAACACTGAAGCTTTCTTT. It specifies CASSKNTEAFF.

This rearrangement joins TRBV2 to TRBJ1-3; D might be TRBD1 (5 bases). The CDR3 is made up of 13 amino acids. The germline V gene has CDR1 SNHLY and CDR2 FYNNEI. Trimming left V 11 bases short and J 3 bases short, with 14 bases between. CDR3 bases: TGTGCCTGGGGGGGGACCTATGGAAACACCATATATTTT. This gives the protein CAWGGTYGNTIYF.

The chain couples TRBV7-6 to TRBJ2-5; the match to TRBD2 covers 16 bases. The J call is in doubt because the DNA end fits TRBJ2-7 better. The CDR3 contains 16 residues. CDR1 SGHVS and CDR2 FNYEAQ come from the germline V gene. This chain's CDR3 is CASSPEGLAGGYEQYF. The CDR3 region has the DNA TGTGCCAGCAGCCCAGAGGGACTAGCGGGAGGGTACGAGCAGTACTTC.

The gene calls are TRBV29-1 and TRBJ1-3, with D maybe TRBD1 (5 bases). CDR3 length: 13 amino acids. Germline loops: CDR1 SQVTM, CDR2 ANQGSEA. V shed 6 bases and J shed 1 base, with 10 bases lying between them. This CDR3 reads CSVPGGSGNTIYF. DNA of the CDR3: TGCAGCGTGCCCGGGGGTTCTGGAAACACCATATATTTT.

This rearrangement joins TRBV7-9 to TRBJ1-2, with no clear D. This CDR3 is built from 13 residues. The germline V gene encodes CDR1 SEHNR and CDR2 FQNEAQ (reference sequence). V lost 11 bases and J 8 bases, leaving 21 bases between the germline ends. In nucleotides, the CDR3 is TGTGCCGGCGGGGAGTCTCCAAGGGAGGGCTACACCTTC. It specifies CAGGESPREGYTF.

The rearrangement uses TRBV5-8 and TRBJ2-3; 10 nucleotides align to TRBD2. V trimming: 3 bases; J trimming: 4 bases; junction bases outside the gene matches: 8. CDR3 size: 16 residues. Germline lookup yields CDR1 SGHTS and CDR2 YDEGEE. The CDR3, as DNA: TGTGCCAGCAGCTCCCTAGCGGGAGCCCTCGCAGATACGCAGTATTTT. Amino acid sequence: CASSSLAGALADTQYF.

V usage is TRBV6-5 and J usage is TRBJ2-6; D is uncertain. This CDR3 spans 12 amino acids. From germline, CDR1 is MNHEY and CDR2 SVGAGI. V was cut by 6 bases and J by 4 bases, with 4 bases left in between. The DNA of the CDR3 is TGTGCCAGCAGCGGAGGGGCCAACGTCCTGACTTTC. Translating gives CASSGGANVLTF.

This chain connects TRBV7-2 to TRBJ2-7; D is uncertain. V lost 2 bases to trimming and J lost 8 bases, with 16 bases between them. The V gene's germline CDR1 is SGHTA and CDR2 FQGNSA. The CDR3 length is 14 residues. The CDR3 sequence: CASSLSLLGFQQYF. The CDR3 nucleotides are TGTGCCAGCAGCTTAAGTCTCCTAGGTTTCCAGCAGTACTTC.

V and J are TRBV23-1 and TRBJ1-1, with 8 bases identical to TRBD1. TRBV23-1 falls under the ORF class, with uncertain function. This CDR3 has 15 amino acids. V was pared by 4 bases and J by 3 bases, with 7 bases of the junction left unmatched. The CDR3 here is CASSRQGLEDTEAFF. The DNA for the CDR3 is TGCGCCAGCAGTCGACAGGGGCTCGAGGACACTGAAGCTTTCTTT.

This clone occurred a few times. The J gene is TRBJ1-2, the V gene TRBV28; 9 nucleotides align to TRBD1. J gave up 4 bases and V 6 bases, and 15 bases lay outside the gene matches. Germline values: CDR1 MDHEN, CDR2 SYDVKM. The CDR3 is 17 amino acids. CDR3 residues: CASSLDPTGGRPYGYTF. The CDR3 coding sequence is TGTGCCAGCAGCCTGGACCCTACAGGGGGCCGCCCCTATGGCTACACCTTC.

The chain recombines TRBV27 with TRBJ2-4; 7 bases line up with TRBD1. With 3 bases clipped from V and 8 bases from J, the junction kept 7 bases outside the gene matches. This CDR3 comprises 14 residues. Germline assignment: CDR1 MNHEY and CDR2 SMNVEV (reference sequence). This chain's CDR3 is CASSLGAGGDIQYF. The CDR3, as DNA: TGTGCCAGCAGTTTGGGGGCAGGGGGAGACATTCAGTACTTC.

The chain couples TRBV6-6 to TRBJ2-2; D uncertain. This CDR3 comprises 12 residues. Looked up from germline, CDR1 is MNHNY and CDR2 is SVGAGI (reference sequence). The V end lost 4 bases, the J end lost 5 bases, and 5 bases lay between the germline ends. The CDR3 DNA reads TGTGCCAGCAGTTCCTCAACCGGGGAGCTGTTTTTT. Its translation is CASSSSTGELFF.

V usage is TRBV4-1 and J usage is TRBJ1-5; D is perhaps TRBD1 (5 bases). Trimming cost V 3 bases and J 4 bases, with 7 bases left between them. CDR1 and CDR2 (germline): MGHRA, YSYEKL. The CDR3 has 13 residues. CDR3 amino acids: CASSQTVNQPQHF. The CDR3 nucleotides are TGCGCCAGCAGCCAGACAGTTAATCAGCCCCAGCATTTT.

The chain links TRBV5-4 to TRBJ1-1, with D uncertain. Between the trimmed V and J ends, which lost 4 bases and 2 bases, there was a span of 9 bases. CDR1 SGHNT and CDR2 YYREEE come from the germline V gene (reference sequence). The CDR3 is 13 amino acids. DNA of the CDR3: TGTGCCAGCAGCCAAACAGCTAACACTGAAGCTTTCTTT. Translated: CASSQTANTEAFF. Supplemented by reference TRBV5-4 and TRBJ1-1, the full variable domain reads ETGVTQSPTHLIKTRGQQVTLRCSSQSGHNTVSWYQQALGQGPQFIFQYYREEENGRGNFPPRFSGLQFPNYSSELNVNALELDDSALYLCASSQTANTEAFFGQGTRLTVV.

V usage is TRBV7-2 and J usage is TRBJ2-2; no firm D call. The CDR3 totals 16 residues. Per the germline V gene, CDR1 is SGHTA and CDR2 is FQGNSA. V was shortened by 1 base and J by 1 base, with 10 bases between the two germline ends. The DNA of the CDR3 is TGTGCCAGCAGCTTAGAAGTATTCGGGAACACCGGGGAGCTGTTTTTT. It yields the protein CASSLEVFGNTGELFF.

V usage is TRBV7-9 and J usage is TRBJ1-3, with D unclear. The CDR3 loop spans 15 amino acids. Germline V gene lookup returns CDR1 SEHNR and CDR2 FQNEAQ (reference sequence). V lost 1 base to trimming and J lost 2 bases, with 9 bases between them. The CDR3 DNA reads as TGTGCCAGCAGCTTAGGGAGGCATCCTGGAAACACCATATATTTT. This encodes CASSLGRHPGNTIYF.

The chain links TRBV9 to TRBJ1-1; 8 nucleotides line up with TRBD1. Germline V gene lookup returns CDR1 SGDLS and CDR2 YYNGEE. The V segment lost 3 bases and the J segment 6 bases; nucleotides outside the gene matches: 10. This CDR3 spans 15 amino acids. CDR3 bases: TGTGCCAGCAGCGAGAGACCGACAGGGGACGCTGAAGCTTTCTTT. Amino acids: CASSERPTGDAEAFF.

A few counts support this clone. The J gene is TRBJ2-7, the V gene TRBV4-1; no reliable D call. Between the trimmed V and J ends, which lost 6 bases and 4 bases, there was a span of 13 bases. This CDR3 has 13 residues. The germline gives CDR1 MGHRA, CDR2 YSYEKL. CDR3 sequence: CASRALESYEQYF. In nucleotides, the CDR3 is TGCGCCAGCAGGGCCCTGGAAAGTTACGAGCAGTACTTC.

This clone has only a few counts. This chain links TRBV10-3 with TRBJ1-1; D remains ambiguous. Trimming removed 2 bases from V and 1 base from J, with 14 bases in between. CDR3 size: 16 residues. Germline assignment: CDR1 ENHRY and CDR2 SYGVKD. The CDR3: CAISERAGPGNTEAFF. In nucleotides, the CDR3 is TGTGCCATCAGTGAGAGGGCAGGACCAGGGAACACTGAAGCTTTCTTT.

The chain has TRBV5-4 and TRBJ2-2, with TRBD1 matching over 10 bases. There are 16 residues in the CDR3. CDR1 SGHNT and CDR2 YYREEE come from the germline V gene (reference sequence). V shed 2 bases, J shed 2 bases, and the junction held 3 bases outside the gene matches. CDR3 bases: TGTGCCAGCAGCTTTCGGACAGGGGGTAACACCGGGGAGCTGTTTTTT. It is translated as CASSFRTGGNTGELFF. The full variable domain, in which reference TRBV5-4 and TRBJ2-2 provide the parts outside the CDR3, is ETGVTQSPTHLIKTRGQQVTLRCSSQSGHNTVSWYQQALGQGPQFIFQYYREEENGRGNFPPRFSGLQFPNYSSELNVNALELDDSALYLCASSFRTGGNTGELFFGEGSRLTVL.

V and J are TRBV19 and TRBJ2-7; D is perhaps TRBD2 (6 bases). The CDR3 runs to 17 residues. Deletions cut 4 bases from V and 3 bases from J, with 22 bases between. Germline loops: CDR1 LNHDA, CDR2 SQIVND (reference sequence). The CDR3 nucleotides are TGTGCCAGTAGTACCCCAGAGAGCGCAGGAGGGTTCTACGAGCAGTACTTC. Translating gives CASSTPESAGGFYEQYF.